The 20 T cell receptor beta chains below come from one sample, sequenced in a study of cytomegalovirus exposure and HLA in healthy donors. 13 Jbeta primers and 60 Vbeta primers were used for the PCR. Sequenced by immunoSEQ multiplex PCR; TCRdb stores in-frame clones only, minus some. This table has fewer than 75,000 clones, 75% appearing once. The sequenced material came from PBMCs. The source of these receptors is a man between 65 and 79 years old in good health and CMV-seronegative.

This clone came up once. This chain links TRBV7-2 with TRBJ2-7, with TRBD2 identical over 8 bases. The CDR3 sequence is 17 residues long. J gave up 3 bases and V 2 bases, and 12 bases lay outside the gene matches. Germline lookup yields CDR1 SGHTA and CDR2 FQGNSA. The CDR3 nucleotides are TGTGCCAGCAGCTTAAAGTCCGGACTAGCCGCGGTCTACGAGCAGTACTTC. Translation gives CASSLKSGLAAVYEQYF.

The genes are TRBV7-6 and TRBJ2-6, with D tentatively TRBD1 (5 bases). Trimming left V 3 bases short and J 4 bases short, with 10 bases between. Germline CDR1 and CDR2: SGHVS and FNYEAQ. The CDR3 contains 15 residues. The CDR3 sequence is CASSLATVGANVLTF. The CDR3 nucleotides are TGTGCCAGCAGCTTGGCGACAGTCGGGGCCAACGTCCTGACTTTC.

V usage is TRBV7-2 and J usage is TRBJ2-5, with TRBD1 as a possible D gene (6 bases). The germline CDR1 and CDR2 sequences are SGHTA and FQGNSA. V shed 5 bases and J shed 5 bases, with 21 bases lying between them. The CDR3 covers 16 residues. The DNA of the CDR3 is TGTGCCAGCAGCGTAGAACAGGGTCTCGGTCGGGAGACCCAGTACTTC. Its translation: CASSVEQGLGRETQYF.

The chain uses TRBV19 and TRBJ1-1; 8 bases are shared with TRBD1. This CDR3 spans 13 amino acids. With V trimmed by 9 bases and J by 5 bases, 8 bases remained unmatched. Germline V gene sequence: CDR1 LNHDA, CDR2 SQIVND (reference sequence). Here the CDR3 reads CASVDRGGTEAFF. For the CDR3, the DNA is TGTGCCAGCGTAGACAGGGGAGGAACTGAAGCTTTCTTT.

The CDR3 coding sequence is TGCGCCAGCAGCTTGGGGGCAGAGACCCAGTACTTC. It is translated as CASSLGAETQYF. The V and J genes are TRBV5-1 and TRBJ2-5; D is unresolved. CDR1 is SGHRS and CDR2 is YFSETQ in the germline V gene. The CDR3 runs to 12 residues. The V and J ends lost 0 bases and 4 bases respectively, with 4 bases between them.

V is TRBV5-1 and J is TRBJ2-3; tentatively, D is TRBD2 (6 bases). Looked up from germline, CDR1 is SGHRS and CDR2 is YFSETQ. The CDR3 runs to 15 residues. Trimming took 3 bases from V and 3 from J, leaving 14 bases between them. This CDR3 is CASSSGGTLTDTQYF. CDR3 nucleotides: TGCGCCAGCAGCTCCGGCGGGACCCTTACAGATACGCAGTATTTT.

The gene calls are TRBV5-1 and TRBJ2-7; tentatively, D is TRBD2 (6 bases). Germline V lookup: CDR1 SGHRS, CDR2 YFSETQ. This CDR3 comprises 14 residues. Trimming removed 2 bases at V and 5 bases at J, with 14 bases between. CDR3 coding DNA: TGCGCCAGCAGCTTTGAACGGGGGAACCACGAGCAGTACTTC. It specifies CASSFERGNHEQYF.

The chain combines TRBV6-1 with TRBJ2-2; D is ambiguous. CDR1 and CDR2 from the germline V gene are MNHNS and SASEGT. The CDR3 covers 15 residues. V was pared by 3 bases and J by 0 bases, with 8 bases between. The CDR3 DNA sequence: TGTGCCAGCAGTGACGGCGGCCCGAACACCGGGGAGCTGTTTTTT. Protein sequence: CASSDGGPNTGELFF.

This CDR3 reads CASSYRQGSNIQYF. Here the CDR3 DNA reads TGCGCCAGCAGCTATCGACAGGGGTCTAACATTCAGTACTTC. The chain has TRBV5-1 and TRBJ2-4; 8 bases align to TRBD1. J was trimmed by 7 bases and V by 3 bases; bases with no gene match: 6. CDR1 and CDR2 (germline): SGHRS, YFSETQ. CDR3 length: 14 residues. Supplemented by reference TRBV5-1 and TRBJ2-4, the full variable domain reads KAGVTQTPRYLIKTRGQQVTLSCSPISGHRSVSWYQQTPGQGLQFLFEYFSETQRNKGNFPGRFSGRQFSNSRSEMNVSTLELGDSALYLCASSYRQGSNIQYFGAGTRLSVL.

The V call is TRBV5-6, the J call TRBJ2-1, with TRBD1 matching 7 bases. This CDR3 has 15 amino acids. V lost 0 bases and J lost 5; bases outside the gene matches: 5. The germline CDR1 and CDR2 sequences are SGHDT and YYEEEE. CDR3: CASSLGQGVNNEQFF. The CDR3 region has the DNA TGTGCCAGCAGCTTGGGGCAGGGGGTTAACAATGAGCAGTTCTTC.

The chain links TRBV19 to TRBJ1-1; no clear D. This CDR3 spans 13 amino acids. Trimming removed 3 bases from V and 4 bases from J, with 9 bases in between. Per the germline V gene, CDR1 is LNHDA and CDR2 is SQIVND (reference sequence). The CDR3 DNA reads TGTGCCAGTAGTATTGGCGAGGGCACTGAAGCTTTCTTT. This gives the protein CASSIGEGTEAFF.

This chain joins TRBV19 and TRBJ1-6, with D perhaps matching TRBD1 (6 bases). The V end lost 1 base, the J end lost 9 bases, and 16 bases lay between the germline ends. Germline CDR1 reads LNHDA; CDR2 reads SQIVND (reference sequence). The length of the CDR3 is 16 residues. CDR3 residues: CASSIVGTGSSSPLHF. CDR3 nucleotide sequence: TGTGCCAGTAGTATAGTCGGAACAGGGAGTTCTTCACCCCTCCACTTT.

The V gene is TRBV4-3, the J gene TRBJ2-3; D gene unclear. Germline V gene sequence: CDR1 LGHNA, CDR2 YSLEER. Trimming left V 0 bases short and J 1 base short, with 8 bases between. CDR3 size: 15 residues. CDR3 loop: CASSQETTRTDTQYF. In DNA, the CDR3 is TGCGCCAGCAGCCAAGAAACTACCCGCACAGATACGCAGTATTTT.

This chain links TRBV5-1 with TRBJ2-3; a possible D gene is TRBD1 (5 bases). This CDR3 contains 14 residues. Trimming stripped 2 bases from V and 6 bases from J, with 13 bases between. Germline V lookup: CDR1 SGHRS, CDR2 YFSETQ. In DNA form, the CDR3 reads TGCGCCAGCAGCTTAGAACAGGCGAGGGATACGCAGTATTTT. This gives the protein CASSLEQARDTQYF.

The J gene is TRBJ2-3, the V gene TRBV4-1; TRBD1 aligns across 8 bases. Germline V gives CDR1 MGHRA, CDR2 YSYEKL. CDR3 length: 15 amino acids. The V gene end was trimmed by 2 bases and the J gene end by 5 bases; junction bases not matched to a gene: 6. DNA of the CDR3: TGCGCCAGCAGCCAATCGCAGGGGGCGAGAGATACGCAGTATTTT. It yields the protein CASSQSQGARDTQYF.

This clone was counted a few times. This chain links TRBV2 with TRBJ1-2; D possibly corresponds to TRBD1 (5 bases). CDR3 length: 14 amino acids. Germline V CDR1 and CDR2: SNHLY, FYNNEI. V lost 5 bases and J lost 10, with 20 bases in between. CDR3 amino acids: CASSSRQTPIYYTF. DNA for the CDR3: TGTGCCAGCAGTTCAAGACAGACGCCTATCTACTACACCTTC.

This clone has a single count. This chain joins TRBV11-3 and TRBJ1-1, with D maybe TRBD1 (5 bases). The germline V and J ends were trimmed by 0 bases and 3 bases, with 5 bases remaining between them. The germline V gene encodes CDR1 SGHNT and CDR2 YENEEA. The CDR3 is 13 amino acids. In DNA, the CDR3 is TGTGCCAGCAGCTTAGAAGGGGACACTGAAGCTTTCTTT. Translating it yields CASSLEGDTEAFF.

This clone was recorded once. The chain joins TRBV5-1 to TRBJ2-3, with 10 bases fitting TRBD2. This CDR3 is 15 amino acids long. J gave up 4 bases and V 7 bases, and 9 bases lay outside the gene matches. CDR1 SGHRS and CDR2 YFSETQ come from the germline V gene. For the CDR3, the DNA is TGCGCCAGCGCCCCCCTTCTAGCGGGAGCAGATACGCAGTATTTT. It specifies CASAPLLAGADTQYF.

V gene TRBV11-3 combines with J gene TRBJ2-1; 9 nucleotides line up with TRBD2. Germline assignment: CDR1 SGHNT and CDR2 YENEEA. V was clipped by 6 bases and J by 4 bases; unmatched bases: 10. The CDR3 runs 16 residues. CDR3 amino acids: CASSRMGLAGYNEQFF. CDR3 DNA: TGTGCCAGCAGTCGAATGGGGCTAGCGGGGTACAATGAGCAGTTCTTC.

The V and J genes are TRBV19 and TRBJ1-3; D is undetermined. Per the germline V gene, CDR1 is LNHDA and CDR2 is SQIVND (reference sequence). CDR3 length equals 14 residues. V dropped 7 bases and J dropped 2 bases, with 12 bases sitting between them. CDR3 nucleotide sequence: TGTGCCAGTAAGGACGGAGGGACTGGAAACACCATATATTTT. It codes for CASKDGGTGNTIYF.